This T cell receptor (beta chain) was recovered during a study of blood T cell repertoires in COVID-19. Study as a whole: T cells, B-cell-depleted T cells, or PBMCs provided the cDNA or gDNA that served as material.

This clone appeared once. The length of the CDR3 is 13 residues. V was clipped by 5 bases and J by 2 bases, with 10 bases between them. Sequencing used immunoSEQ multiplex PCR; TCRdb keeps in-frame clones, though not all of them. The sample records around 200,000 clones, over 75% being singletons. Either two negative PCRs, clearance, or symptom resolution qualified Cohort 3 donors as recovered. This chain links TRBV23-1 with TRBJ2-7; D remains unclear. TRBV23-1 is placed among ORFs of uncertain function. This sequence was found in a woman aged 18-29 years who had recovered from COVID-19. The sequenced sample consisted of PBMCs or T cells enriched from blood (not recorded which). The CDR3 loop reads CASSVARTYEQYF. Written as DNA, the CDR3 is TGCGCCAGCAGTGTAGCACGGACCTACGAGCAGTACTTC.